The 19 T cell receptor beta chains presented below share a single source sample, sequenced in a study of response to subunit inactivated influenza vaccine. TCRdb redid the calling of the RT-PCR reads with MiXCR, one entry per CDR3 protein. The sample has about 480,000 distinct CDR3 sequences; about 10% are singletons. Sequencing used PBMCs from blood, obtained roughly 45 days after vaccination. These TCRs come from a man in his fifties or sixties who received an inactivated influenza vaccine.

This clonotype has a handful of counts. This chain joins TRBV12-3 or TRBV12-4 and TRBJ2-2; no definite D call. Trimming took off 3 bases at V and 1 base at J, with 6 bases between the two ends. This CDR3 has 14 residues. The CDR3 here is CASSFAQNTGELFF. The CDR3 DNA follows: TGTGCCAGCAGTTTCGCCCAGAACACCGGGGAGCTGTTTTTT.

Written as DNA, the CDR3 is TGCAGTGCCAGAACTACAGGGCTTTCGTACTTC. It is translated as CSARTTGLSYF. This chain links TRBV20-1 with TRBJ2-4; perhaps TRBD1 as D (6 bases). Germline V gives CDR1 DFQATT, CDR2 SNEGSKA (reference sequence). Trimming shortened V by 6 bases and J by 15 bases, and 18 bases separated the two germline ends. The CDR3 is 11 residues long.

The CDR3 DNA is TGTGCCAGCAGTTACCCCGGAGCCGTGGGGGCTTTCTTT. This encodes CASSYPGAVGAFF. This rearrangement joins TRBV6-2 or TRBV6-3 to TRBJ1-1; D gene ambiguous. V was cut by 2 bases and J by 11 bases, with 15 bases left in between. Germline lookup yields CDR1 MNHEY and CDR2 SVGEGT. The CDR3 consists of 13 residues.

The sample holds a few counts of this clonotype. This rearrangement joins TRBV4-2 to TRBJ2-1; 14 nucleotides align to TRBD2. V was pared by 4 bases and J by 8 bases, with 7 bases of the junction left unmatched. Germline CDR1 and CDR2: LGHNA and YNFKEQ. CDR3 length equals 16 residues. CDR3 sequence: CASSLGGTSGSDEQFF. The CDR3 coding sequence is TGTGCCAGCAGCCTGGGCGGGACTAGCGGGAGCGATGAGCAGTTCTTC.

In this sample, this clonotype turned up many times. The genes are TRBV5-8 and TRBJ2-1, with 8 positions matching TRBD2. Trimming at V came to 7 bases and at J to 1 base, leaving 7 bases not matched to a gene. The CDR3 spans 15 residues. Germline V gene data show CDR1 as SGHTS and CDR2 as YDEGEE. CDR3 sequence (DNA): TGTGCCAGCTTTGTAGCGGGACGGTCCTACAATGAGCAGTTCTTC. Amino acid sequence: CASFVAGRSYNEQFF.

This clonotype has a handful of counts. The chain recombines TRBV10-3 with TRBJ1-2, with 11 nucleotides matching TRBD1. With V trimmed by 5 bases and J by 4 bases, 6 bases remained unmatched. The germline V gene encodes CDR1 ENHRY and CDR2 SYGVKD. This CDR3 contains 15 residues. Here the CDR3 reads CAISRPGTGGYGYTF. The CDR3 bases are TGTGCCATCAGTCGTCCCGGGACAGGGGGCTATGGCTACACCTTC.

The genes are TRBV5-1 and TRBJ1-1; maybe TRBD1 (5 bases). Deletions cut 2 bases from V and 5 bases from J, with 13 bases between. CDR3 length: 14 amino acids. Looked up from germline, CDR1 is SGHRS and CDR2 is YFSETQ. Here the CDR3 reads CASSFGGEGTEAFF. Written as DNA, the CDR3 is TGCGCCAGCAGCTTCGGAGGGGAAGGAACTGAAGCTTTCTTT.

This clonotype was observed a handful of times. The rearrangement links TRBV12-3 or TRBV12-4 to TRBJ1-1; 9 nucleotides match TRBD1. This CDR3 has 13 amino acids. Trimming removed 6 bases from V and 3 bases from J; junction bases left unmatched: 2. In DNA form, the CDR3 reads TGTGCCAGCAGGGGGACAGGGTACACTGAAGCTTTCTTT. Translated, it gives CASRGTGYTEAFF.

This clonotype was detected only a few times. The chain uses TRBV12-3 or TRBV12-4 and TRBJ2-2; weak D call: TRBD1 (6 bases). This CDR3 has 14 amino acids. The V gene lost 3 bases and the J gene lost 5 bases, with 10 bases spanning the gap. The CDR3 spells CASSFQGPTGELFF. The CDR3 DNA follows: TGTGCCAGCAGTTTTCAGGGGCCTACCGGGGAGCTGTTTTTT.

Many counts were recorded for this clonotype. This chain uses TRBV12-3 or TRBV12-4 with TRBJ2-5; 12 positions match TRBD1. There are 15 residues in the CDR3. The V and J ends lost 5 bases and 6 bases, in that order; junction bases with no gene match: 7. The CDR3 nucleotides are TGTGCCAGCAGTCGGGACAGGGGGCCGGGGAAGACCCAGTACTTC. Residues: CASSRDRGPGKTQYF.

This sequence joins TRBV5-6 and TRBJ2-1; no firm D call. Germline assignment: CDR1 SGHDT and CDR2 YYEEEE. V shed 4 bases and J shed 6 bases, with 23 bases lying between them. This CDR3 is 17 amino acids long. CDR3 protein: CASSLRRRSIVANEQFF. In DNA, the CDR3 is TGTGCCAGCAGCCTCAGGCGGCGTAGTATTGTAGCCAATGAGCAGTTCTTC.

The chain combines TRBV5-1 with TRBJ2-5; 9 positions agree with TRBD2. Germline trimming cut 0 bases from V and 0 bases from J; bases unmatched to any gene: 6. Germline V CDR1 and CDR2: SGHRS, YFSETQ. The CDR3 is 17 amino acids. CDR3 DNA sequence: TGCGCCAGCAGCTTGGGACTAGCGGAGGCGAACCAAGAGACCCAGTACTTC. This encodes CASSLGLAEANQETQYF.

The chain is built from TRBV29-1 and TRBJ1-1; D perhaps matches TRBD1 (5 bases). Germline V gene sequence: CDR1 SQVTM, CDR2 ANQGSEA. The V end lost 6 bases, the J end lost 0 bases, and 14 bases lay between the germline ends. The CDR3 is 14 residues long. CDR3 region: CSVNPGRLNTEAFF. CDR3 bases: TGCAGCGTAAACCCGGGACGTCTGAACACTGAAGCTTTCTTT. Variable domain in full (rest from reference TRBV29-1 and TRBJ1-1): SAVISQKPSRDICQRGTSLTIQCQVDSQVTMMFWYRQQPGQSLTLIATANQGSEATYESGFVIDKFPISRPNLTFSTLTVSNMSPEDSSIYLCSVNPGRLNTEAFFGQGTRLTVV.

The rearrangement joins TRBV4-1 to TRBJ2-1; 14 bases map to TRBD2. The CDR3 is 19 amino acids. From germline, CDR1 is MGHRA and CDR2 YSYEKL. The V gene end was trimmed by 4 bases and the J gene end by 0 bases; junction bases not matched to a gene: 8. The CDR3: CASSPMGLAGEGSYNEQFF. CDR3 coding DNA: TGCGCCAGCAGCCCAATGGGACTAGCGGGGGAGGGCTCCTACAATGAGCAGTTCTTC.

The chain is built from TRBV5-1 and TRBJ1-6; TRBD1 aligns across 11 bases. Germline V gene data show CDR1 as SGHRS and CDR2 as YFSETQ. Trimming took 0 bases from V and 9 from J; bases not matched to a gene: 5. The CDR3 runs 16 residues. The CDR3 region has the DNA TGCGCCAGCAGCTTGGAATGGACAGGGGGCGGTTCACCCCTCCACTTT. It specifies CASSLEWTGGGSPLHF. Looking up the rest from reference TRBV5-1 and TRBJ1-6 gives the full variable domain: KAGVTQTPRYLIKTRGQQVTLSCSPISGHRSVSWYQQTPGQGLQFLFEYFSETQRNKGNFPGRFSGRQFSNSRSEMNVSTLELGDSALYLCASSLEWTGGGSPLHFGNGTRLTVT.

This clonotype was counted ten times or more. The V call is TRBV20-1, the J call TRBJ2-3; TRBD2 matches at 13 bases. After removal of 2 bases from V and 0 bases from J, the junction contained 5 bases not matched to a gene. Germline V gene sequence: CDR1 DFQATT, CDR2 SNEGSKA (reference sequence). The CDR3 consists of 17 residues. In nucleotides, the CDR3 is TGCAGTGCTAGATCGGGGACTAGCGGGACGAGCACAGATACGCAGTATTTT. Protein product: CSARSGTSGTSTDTQYF.

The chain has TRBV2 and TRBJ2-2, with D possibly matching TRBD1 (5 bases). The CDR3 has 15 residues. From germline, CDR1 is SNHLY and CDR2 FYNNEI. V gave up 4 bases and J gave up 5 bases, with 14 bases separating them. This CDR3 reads CASSGVGPETGELFF. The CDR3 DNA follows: TGTGCCAGCAGTGGTGTGGGGCCGGAAACCGGGGAGCTGTTTTTT.

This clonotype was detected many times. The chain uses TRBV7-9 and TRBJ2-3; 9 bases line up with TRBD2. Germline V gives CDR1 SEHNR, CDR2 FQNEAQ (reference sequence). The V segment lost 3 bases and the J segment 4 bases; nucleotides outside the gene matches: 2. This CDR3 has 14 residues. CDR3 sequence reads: CASSFAGGPDTQYF. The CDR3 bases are TGTGCCAGCAGCTTCGCGGGGGGGCCAGATACGCAGTATTTT.

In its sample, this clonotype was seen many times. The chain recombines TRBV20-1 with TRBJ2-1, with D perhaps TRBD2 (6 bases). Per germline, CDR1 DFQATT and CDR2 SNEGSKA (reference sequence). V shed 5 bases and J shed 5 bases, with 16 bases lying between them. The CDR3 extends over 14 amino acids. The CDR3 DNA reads TGCAGTGCTTTTTCCGGGACTCGCAACAATGAGCAGTTCTTC. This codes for CSAFSGTRNNEQFF.